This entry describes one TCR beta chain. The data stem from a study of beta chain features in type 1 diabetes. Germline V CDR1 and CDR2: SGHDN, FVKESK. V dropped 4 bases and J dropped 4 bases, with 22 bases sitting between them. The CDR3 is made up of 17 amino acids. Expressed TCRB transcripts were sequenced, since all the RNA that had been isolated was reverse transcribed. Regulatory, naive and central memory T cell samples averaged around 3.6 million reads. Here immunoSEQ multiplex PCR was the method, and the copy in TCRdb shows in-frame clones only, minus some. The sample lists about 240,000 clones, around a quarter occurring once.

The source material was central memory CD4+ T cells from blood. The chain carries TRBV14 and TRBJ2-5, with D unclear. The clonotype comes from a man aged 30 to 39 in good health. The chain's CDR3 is CASSRTSLFSLIETQYF. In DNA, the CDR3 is TGTGCCAGCAGCCGCACCTCTCTATTTTCCCTCATAGAGACCCAGTACTTC.